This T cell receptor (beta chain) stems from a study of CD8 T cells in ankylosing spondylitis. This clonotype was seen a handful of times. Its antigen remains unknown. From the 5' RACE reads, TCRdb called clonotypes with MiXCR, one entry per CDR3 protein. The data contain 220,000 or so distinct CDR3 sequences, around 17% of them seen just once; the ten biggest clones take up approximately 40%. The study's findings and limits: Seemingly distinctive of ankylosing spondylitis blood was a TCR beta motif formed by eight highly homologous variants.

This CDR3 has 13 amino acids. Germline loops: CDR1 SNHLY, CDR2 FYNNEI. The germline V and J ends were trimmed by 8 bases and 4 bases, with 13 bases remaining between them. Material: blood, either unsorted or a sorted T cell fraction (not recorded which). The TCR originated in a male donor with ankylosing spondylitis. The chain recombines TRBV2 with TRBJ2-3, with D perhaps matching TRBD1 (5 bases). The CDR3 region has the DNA TGTGCCAGCCCAGGGAAGGTATCAGATACGCAGTATTTT. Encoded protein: CASPGKVSDTQYF.